These 11 T cell receptor beta chains share one sample of origin, sequenced in a study of blood T cell repertoires in COVID-19. The protocol was immunoSEQ multiplex PCR, while the TCRdb copy is restricted to in-frame clones and leaves out a portion. The sample yields about 240,000 clones, about 88% seen once. What was sequenced was peripheral blood. The receptors here all came from a woman in her seventies with active or convalescent COVID-19.

The rearrangement joins TRBV6-5 to TRBJ2-5, with 7 positions matching TRBD1. The V segment lost 5 bases and the J segment 9 bases; nucleotides outside the gene matches: 9. Germline CDR1 is MNHEY and CDR2 is SVGAGI. CDR3 size: 13 residues. The CDR3 DNA follows: TGTGCCAGCAGTAGGGACAGCCGTGGGGCCCAGTACTTC. It specifies CASSRDSRGAQYF.

In this sample, this clone turned up once. The rearrangement links TRBV14 to TRBJ2-1; D gene unclear. Germline assignment: CDR1 SGHDN and CDR2 FVKESK. Trimming shortened V by 0 bases and J by 12 bases, and 9 bases separated the two germline ends. The CDR3 consists of 12 residues. The CDR3 sequence: CASSQDRVVQFF. CDR3 nucleotide sequence: TGTGCCAGCAGCCAAGATCGTGTAGTGCAGTTCTTC.

To note about this clone: This specimen includes other DNA sequences encoding the same CDR3. The rearrangement joins TRBV4-3 to TRBJ2-7; D may be TRBD1 (5 bases). Germline CDR1 and CDR2: LGHNA and YSLEER. The V and J ends lost 0 bases and 3 bases respectively, with 6 bases between them. The CDR3 totals 13 residues. CDR3 nucleotide sequence: TGCGCCAGCAGCCAAGATAGGGGCTACGAGCAGTACTTC. Translation gives CASSQDRGYEQYF.

The chain employs TRBV5-8 and TRBJ2-7; weak D call: TRBD2 (6 bases). V was cut by 4 bases and J by 6 bases, with 14 bases left in between. Germline assignment: CDR1 SGHTS and CDR2 YDEGEE. This CDR3 region has 13 residues. In DNA, the CDR3 is TGTGCCAGCAGCCACCTAGGAGGGATCGAGCAGTACTTC. This codes for CASSHLGGIEQYF.

The chain uses TRBV4-3 and TRBJ1-6; TRBD1 aligns across 11 bases. Looked up from germline, CDR1 is LGHNA and CDR2 is YSLEER. This CDR3 is built from 15 residues. Trimming cost V 4 bases and J 8 bases; bases outside gene matches: 4. The CDR3 nucleotides read TGCGCCAGCAGCCTGGACAGGGGGCAATATTCACCCCTCCACTTT. This encodes CASSLDRGQYSPLHF.

J is TRBJ1-1 and V is TRBV11-2, with D maybe TRBD1 (6 bases). This CDR3 comprises 17 residues. The germline CDR1 and CDR2 sequences are SGHAT and FQNNGV. With 5 bases removed from V and 5 bases from J, the gap between germline ends came to 24 bases. The CDR3 bases are TGTGCCAGCAGCACATCCTTTATCAGGGGAGTAGAAACTGAAGCTTTCTTT. Protein: CASSTSFIRGVETEAFF.

The chain recombines TRBV7-9 with TRBJ1-1; the D is unclear. This CDR3 spans 13 amino acids. Germline CDR1 is SEHNR and CDR2 is FQNEAQ (reference sequence). V was shortened by 5 bases and J by 5 bases, with 12 bases between the two germline ends. The CDR3 DNA reads TGTGCCAGCAGCCTAGGCGATGTTACTGAAGCTTTCTTT. Residues: CASSLGDVTEAFF.

The genes are TRBV5-1 and TRBJ1-1, with a possible D match to TRBD1 (5 bases). Trimming pared 3 bases from V and 2 bases from J, leaving 11 bases between. Per the germline V gene, CDR1 is SGHRS and CDR2 is YFSETQ. This CDR3 has 14 residues. The CDR3 spells CASSWGRGNTEAFF. The CDR3 DNA reads as TGCGCCAGCAGCTGGGGGAGGGGCAACACTGAAGCTTTCTTT.

This chain joins TRBV19 and TRBJ1-5, with D perhaps matching TRBD1 (6 bases). V lost 7 bases and J 6 bases, leaving 10 bases between the germline ends. This CDR3 contains 12 residues. Germline CDR1 and CDR2: LNHDA and SQIVND (reference sequence). CDR3 nucleotide sequence: TGTGCCAGTACACAGGGATTTCAGCCCCAGCATTTT. Its translation: CASTQGFQPQHF.

This chain connects TRBV19 to TRBJ1-6; TRBD1 matches 7 bases. The junction had 4 bases not matched to a gene; V was cut back by 4 bases and J by 4 bases. There are 15 residues in the CDR3. Looked up from germline, CDR1 is LNHDA and CDR2 is SQIVND (reference sequence). The DNA for the CDR3 is TGTGCCAGTAGTAAGGGGGCGGTATATAATTCACCCCTCCACTTT. It encodes CASSKGAVYNSPLHF.

The chain has TRBV5-8 and TRBJ1-2; 7 bases align to TRBD1. The CDR3 is 13 residues long. The trim removed 1 base at V and 8 bases at J, leaving 5 bases unmatched. Germline values: CDR1 SGHTS, CDR2 YDEGEE. The CDR3 loop reads CASSLKGARGYTF. Written as DNA, the CDR3 is TGTGCCAGCAGCTTGAAGGGGGCCAGGGGCTACACCTTC.